A selection of T cell receptor beta chains follows, all from one sample in a study of blood T cell repertoires in COVID-19. The protocol was immunoSEQ multiplex PCR, while the TCRdb copy is restricted to in-frame clones and leaves out a portion. The data hold about 500,000 clones, with roughly 87% observed a single time. The sequencing input was PBMCs or T cells enriched from blood (not recorded which). Receptors originate from a young woman who had recovered from COVID-19. The CDR3 runs from the conserved cysteine through the conserved F or W. Fields, in order: J gene, CDR3 length, V gene, CDR3 protein.

J: TRBJ2-1
length: 14
V: TRBV4-1
CDR3: CASSQRGGPGEQFF

J: TRBJ1-3
length: 15
V: TRBV10-3
CDR3: CAISEAGPIRNTIYF

J: TRBJ1-2
length: 12
V: TRBV24-1
CDR3: CATSVPSGGYTF

J: TRBJ2-2
length: 18
V: TRBV5-5
CDR3: CASSSRQGASSNTGELFF

J: TRBJ2-3
length: 17
V: TRBV28
CDR3: CASSLSYPSGSTDTQYF

J: TRBJ1-5
length: 13
V: TRBV30
CDR3: CAWSKSVDQPQHF

J: TRBJ1-3
length: 17
V: TRBV4-1
CDR3: CASSQDSGHLSGNTIYF

J: TRBJ1-1
length: 15
V: TRBV7-8
CDR3: CASSLYGDRGGEAFF

J: TRBJ2-5
length: 13
V: TRBV5-8
CDR3: CASSTAGGETQYF

J: TRBJ1-1
length: 15
V: TRBV13
CDR3: CASSLRGQGDTEAFF

J: TRBJ2-6
length: 18
V: TRBV19
CDR3: CASSTLEQAHSGANVLTF

J: TRBJ1-2
length: 14
V: TRBV30
CDR3: CAWRGDRASHGYTF

J: TRBJ2-5
length: 16
V: TRBV9
CDR3: CASSSRQGRGQETQYF

J: TRBJ2-1
length: 17
V: TRBV4-1
CDR3: CASSQEAARDSVNEQFF

J: TRBJ1-1
length: 13
V: TRBV2
CDR3: CASSEQGNTEAFF

J: TRBJ2-7
length: 15
V: TRBV10-1
CDR3: CASSESPSGEYEQYF

J: TRBJ2-3
length: 15
V: TRBV5-6
CDR3: CASREGLAGTDTQYF

J: TRBJ2-5
length: 17
V: TRBV9
CDR3: CASSVGVAGVLGETQYF

J: TRBJ1-3
length: 15
V: TRBV6-6
CDR3: CASSPTGLGGNTIYF

J: TRBJ1-2
length: 17
V: TRBV18
CDR3: CASSPLSHTGENYGYTF

J: TRBJ1-1
length: 13
V: TRBV5-4
CDR3: CASSPDQDTEAFF

J: TRBJ2-3
length: 19
V: TRBV7-2
CDR3: CASSSSGLAGASPGDTQYF

J: TRBJ2-7
length: 14
V: TRBV11-2
CDR3: CASSPAGGPYEQYF

J: TRBJ1-2
length: 14
V: TRBV6-5
CDR3: CASSLAGGGYGYTF

J: TRBJ1-1
length: 15
V: TRBV5-1
CDR3: CASSSDGRGYTEAFF

J: TRBJ1-5
length: 13
V: TRBV30
CDR3: CAWKKGAGQPQHF

J: TRBJ2-1
length: 13
V: TRBV3-1/TRBV3-2
CDR3: CASSQEAGGEQFF

J: TRBJ2-3
length: 15
V: TRBV5-1
CDR3: CASSPRGSGTDTQYF

J: TRBJ1-1
length: 11
V: TRBV30
CDR3: CAFGHLAEAFF

J: TRBJ2-1
length: 16
V: TRBV14
CDR3: CASSLLGGSSYNEQFF

J: TRBJ1-1
length: 18
V: TRBV30
CDR3: CAWSLTWTGAGFRPEAFF

J: TRBJ1-4
length: 13
V: TRBV5-1
CDR3: CASSLAEREKLFF

J: TRBJ2-5
length: 15
V: TRBV3-1/TRBV3-2
CDR3: CASSQLYGGQETQYF

J: TRBJ2-7
length: 14
V: TRBV6-1
CDR3: CASSEAPGSYEQYF

J: TRBJ2-5
length: 15
V: TRBV7-6
CDR3: CASSPLAGGRETQYF

J: TRBJ1-1
length: 14
V: TRBV30
CDR3: CAWSSDREGTEAFF

J: TRBJ2-5
length: 11
V: TRBV3-1/TRBV3-2
CDR3: CASTSGGTQYF

J: TRBJ1-3
length: 14
V: TRBV7-9
CDR3: CASSPEGFGNTIYF

J: TRBJ1-5
length: 17
V: TRBV4-1
CDR3: CASSQVRTGRNNRPQHF

J: TRBJ1-1
length: 14
V: TRBV11-2
CDR3: CASSLYQGGTEAFF

J: TRBJ2-4
length: 18
V: TRBV5-1
CDR3: CASSLTPSGETSWNIQYF

J: TRBJ1-6
length: 15
V: TRBV7-8
CDR3: CASSLATGKNSPLHF

J: TRBJ1-1
length: 15
V: TRBV7-2
CDR3: CASSLARGSGTEAFF

J: TRBJ2-5
length: 11
V: TRBV10-3
CDR3: CAIDPGETQYF

J: TRBJ1-6
length: 16
V: TRBV30
CDR3: CAWSSGVQGEDSPLHF

J: TRBJ2-1
length: 18
V: TRBV5-3
CDR3: CARSPTGGRLGPYNEQFF

J: TRBJ1-4
length: 15
V: TRBV5-1
CDR3: CASSLDRERKEKLFF

J: TRBJ2-7
length: 15
V: TRBV6-5
CDR3: CASRRHGQGIYEQYF

J: TRBJ1-5
length: 15
V: TRBV7-9
CDR3: CASSIGGGSNQPQHF

J: TRBJ1-2
length: 11
V: TRBV5-1
CDR3: CASSLEGAYTF

J: TRBJ1-2
length: 14
V: TRBV9
CDR3: CASSPSRAGDGYTF

J: TRBJ2-5
length: 15
V: TRBV6-5
CDR3: CASSKKGQGKETQYF

J: TRBJ2-7
length: 16
V: TRBV19
CDR3: CASSILPSGASGRKYF

J: TRBJ1-1
length: 15
V: TRBV6-5
CDR3: CASSYGGGVNTEAFF

J: TRBJ1-3
length: 15
V: TRBV10-3
CDR3: CAISGDRELGNTIYF